Sequencing of this TCR beta chain was carried out in a study of neurological immune-mediated disorders. cDNA synthesis was performed by 5'RACE with 10-nucleotide random UMIs. MiXCR, applied by TCRdb to the 5' RACE reads, yields one record per CDR3 protein. The sample has some 28,000 distinct CDR3 sequences; approximately 6.6% are singletons. In Maryland, USA, blood bank volunteers were the healthy controls. Unsorted libraries were generated from 2 million PBMCs. These cells had been stored in RNAlater at -80 C. V trimming: 1 base; J trimming: 4 bases; junction bases outside the gene matches: 1. Germline V gives CDR1 SGHTA, CDR2 FQGNSA. The CDR3 length is 15 residues. This clonotype was counted at least ten times.

The sequence was collected from a woman aged 45-59 years in good health. The sequenced material came from PBMCs. The chain has TRBV7-2 and TRBJ2-5, with 12 bases aligning to TRBD2. CDR3: CASSLGLAGVETQYF. CDR3 nucleotides: TGTGCCAGCAGCTTAGGACTAGCGGGAGTAGAGACCCAGTACTTC. Variable domain in full (rest from reference TRBV7-2 and TRBJ2-5): GAGVSQSPSNKVTEKGKDVELRCDPISGHTALYWYRQSLGQGLEFLIYFQGNSAPDKSGLPSDRFSAERTGGSVSTLTIQRTQQEDSAVYLCASSLGLAGVETQYFGPGTRLLVL.